This T cell receptor (beta chain) stems from a study of blood T cell repertoires in COVID-19. Across the study: The United States, Italy and Spain provided the acute and convalescent COVID-19 samples. T cells, B-cell-depleted T cells, or PBMCs provided the cDNA or gDNA that served as material.

This CDR3 has 16 residues. The germline V gene has CDR1 SGHVS and CDR2 FQNEAQ. V was cut by 10 bases and J by 0 bases, with 21 bases left in between. Clones were sequenced by immunoSEQ multiplex PCR, and TCRdb holds only the in-frame ones, with some missing. This sample has hundreds of thousands of clones; approximately 90% occur once, and the top ten carry about 4.5%. This clonotype was obtained from a woman in her 30s with acute or convalescent COVID-19. The sequenced sample was peripheral blood. V is TRBV7-8 and J is TRBJ1-2, with D possibly being TRBD1 (5 bases). The CDR3 nucleotides read TGTGCCACCCAGGGTTTGGGGGGAACTTCTAACTATGGCTACACCTTC. Protein: CATQGLGGTSNYGYTF. Drawing the rest from reference TRBV7-8 and TRBJ1-2, the complete variable domain is GAGVSQSPRYKVAKRGQDVALRCDPISGHVSLFWYQQALGQGPEFLTYFQNEAQLDKSGLPSDRFFAERPEGSVSTLKIQRTQQEDSAVYLCATQGLGGTSNYGYTFGSGTRLTVV.